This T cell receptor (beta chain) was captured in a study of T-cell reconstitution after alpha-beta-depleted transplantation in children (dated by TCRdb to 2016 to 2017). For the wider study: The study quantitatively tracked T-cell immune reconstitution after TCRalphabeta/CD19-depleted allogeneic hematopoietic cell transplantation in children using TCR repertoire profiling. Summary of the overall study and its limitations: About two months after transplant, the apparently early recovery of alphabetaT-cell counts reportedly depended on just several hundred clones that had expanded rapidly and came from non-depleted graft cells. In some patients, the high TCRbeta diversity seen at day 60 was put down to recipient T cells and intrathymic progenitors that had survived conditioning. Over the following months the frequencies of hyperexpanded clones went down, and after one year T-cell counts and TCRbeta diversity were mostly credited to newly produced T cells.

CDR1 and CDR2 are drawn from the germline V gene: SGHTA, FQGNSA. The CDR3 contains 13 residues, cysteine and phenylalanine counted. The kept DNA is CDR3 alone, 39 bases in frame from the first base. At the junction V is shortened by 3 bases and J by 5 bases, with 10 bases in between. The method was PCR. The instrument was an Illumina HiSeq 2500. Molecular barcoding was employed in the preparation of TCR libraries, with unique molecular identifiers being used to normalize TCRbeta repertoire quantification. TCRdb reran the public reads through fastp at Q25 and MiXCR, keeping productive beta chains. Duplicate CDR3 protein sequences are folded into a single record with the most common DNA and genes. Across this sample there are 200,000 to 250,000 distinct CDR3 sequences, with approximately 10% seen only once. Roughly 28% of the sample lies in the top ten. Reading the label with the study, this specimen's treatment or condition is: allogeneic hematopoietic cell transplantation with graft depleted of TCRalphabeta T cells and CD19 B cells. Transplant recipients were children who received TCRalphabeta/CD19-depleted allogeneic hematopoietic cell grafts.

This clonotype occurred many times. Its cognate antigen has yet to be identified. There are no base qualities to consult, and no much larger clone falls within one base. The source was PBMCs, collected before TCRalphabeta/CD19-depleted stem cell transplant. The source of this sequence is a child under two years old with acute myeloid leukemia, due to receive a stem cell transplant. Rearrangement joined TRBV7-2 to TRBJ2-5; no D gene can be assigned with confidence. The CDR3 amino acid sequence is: CASSFYQMETQYF. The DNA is TGTGCCAGCAGCTTCTATCAAATGGAGACCCAGTACTTC. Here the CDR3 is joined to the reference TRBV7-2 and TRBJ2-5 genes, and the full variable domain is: GAGVSQSPSNKVTEKGKDVELRCDPISGHTALYWYRQSLGQGLEFLIYFQGNSAPDKSGLPSDRFSAERTGGSVSTLTIQRTQQEDSAVYLCASSFYQMETQYFGPGTRLLVL.